Listed below are T cell receptor beta chains from one sample, sequenced in a study of T cell responses to AZD1222 COVID-19 vaccine. Sequencing was performed with immunoSEQ multiplex PCR; in TCRdb, only in-frame clones are kept and a portion is missing. The profile shows under 150,000 clones, around 92% of them singletons. The specimen was peripheral blood, collected 28 days after the second AZD1222 dose. Receptor source: an adult who received the AZD1222 COVID-19 vaccine. The CDR3 runs from the conserved cysteine through the conserved F or W. Fields, in order: J gene, D gene, V gene, CDR3 protein, CDR3 DNA. A D gene is named only where the DNA matches it firmly.

TRBJ2-2 | TRBD2 | TRBV19 | CASSSSSGRARGGELFF | TGTGCCAGTAGTTCGTCTAGCGGGAGGGCCAGAGGCGGGGAGCTGTTTTTT
TRBJ2-1 | NA | TRBV12-5 | CASGFRQGGRNEQFF | TGTGCTAGTGGTTTCCGACAGGGCGGGAGGAATGAGCAGTTCTTC
TRBJ1-1 | TRBD1 | TRBV6-5 | CASSYGQGLNTEAFF | TGTGCCAGCAGTTACGGACAGGGGTTGAACACTGAAGCTTTCTTT
TRBJ2-3 | NA | TRBV7-9 | CASSLSTDTQYF | TGTGCCAGCAGCCTTAGCACAGATACGCAGTATTTT
TRBJ2-1 | NA | TRBV28 | CASNLPGNEQFF | TGTGCCAGCAACCTACCAGGGAATGAGCAGTTCTTC
TRBJ2-2 | TRBD1 | TRBV7-2 | CASSSILGQGPGELFF | TGTGCCAGCAGCTCAATATTGGGACAGGGCCCCGGGGAGCTGTTTTTT
TRBJ2-3 | TRBD1 | TRBV4-3 | CASSLGTGGGDTQYF | TGCGCCAGCAGCCTCGGGACAGGGGGGGGAGATACGCAGTATTTT
TRBJ2-1 | TRBD1 | TRBV19 | CASSSRTGFYNEQFF | TGTGCCAGTAGTTCTCGGACAGGGTTCTACAATGAGCAGTTCTTC
TRBJ1-3 | NA | TRBV4-1 | CASSTQWGNTIYF | TGCGCCAGCAGCACCCAGTGGGGAAACACCATATATTTT
TRBJ1-1 | NA | TRBV21-1 | CASNAKEERRTNTEAFF | TGTGCCAGCAACGCAAAGGAGGAAAGACGGACGAACACTGAAGCTTTCTTT
TRBJ1-1 | NA | TRBV12-3/TRBV12-4 | CASSPHLGYTAFF | TGTGCCAGCAGCCCCCATTTGGGGTATACGGCTTTCTTT
TRBJ1-1 | NA | TRBV6-2/TRBV6-3 | CASSLLRANTEAFF | TGTGCCAGCAGCCTCCTGAGGGCGAACACTGAAGCTTTCTTT
TRBJ1-1 | NA | TRBV5-1 | CASSPEGGAQTEAFF | TGCGCCAGCAGCCCCGAGGGAGGGGCTCAGACTGAAGCTTTCTTT
TRBJ2-7 | NA | TRBV9 | CASSVARDPLLGQYF | TGTGCCAGCAGCGTAGCCCGGGACCCATTGTTGGGGCAGTACTTC
TRBJ1-1 | NA | TRBV7-3 | CASSPQGGGEAFF | TGTGCCAGCAGCCCACAGGGAGGAGGTGAAGCTTTCTTT
TRBJ2-5 | NA | TRBV27 | CASSSPETQYF | TGTGCCAGCAGTTCCCCAGAGACCCAGTACTTC
TRBJ1-5 | NA | TRBV23-1 | CASSQIFGQPQHF | TGCGCCAGCAGTCAAATTTTCGGGCAGCCCCAGCATTTT
TRBJ1-1 | TRBD1 | TRBV30 | CAWSTGVTEAFF | TGTGCCTGGAGTACAGGGGTAACTGAAGCTTTCTTT
TRBJ2-7 | NA | TRBV13 | CASSLEGRESYEQYF | TGTGCCAGCAGCTTAGAGGGACGCGAGTCCTACGAGCAGTACTTC
TRBJ1-2 | TRBD1 | TRBV5-1 | CASARDSANYGYTF | TGCGCCAGCGCACGGGACAGCGCCAACTATGGCTACACCTTC